This T cell receptor (beta chain) comes out of a study of cytomegalovirus exposure and HLA in healthy donors. General study points: Researchers left out some V segments, among them TRBV6-2 and TRBV6-3, as indistinguishable. In a later analysis, V- and J-gene trimming of beta chains associated with a DCLRE1C missense variant, replicated independently.

Germline lookup yields CDR1 SGHDT and CDR2 YYEEEE. The CDR3 has 14 amino acids. V was clipped by 1 base and J by 7 bases, with 15 bases between them. To note about this clone: Its specificity is not known.

Primers included in the PCR were 60 Vbeta and 13 Jbeta primers. Here immunoSEQ multiplex PCR was the method, and the copy in TCRdb shows in-frame clones only, minus some. This table holds roughly 120,000 clones, roughly two thirds found once. Donors showed nominal health when sampled, although they likely had unrecorded immune exposures. Material: PBMCs. The TCR was taken from a man younger than 45 in good health and CMV-seropositive. The chain has TRBV5-6 and TRBJ2-7, with a weak D call TRBD2 (5 bases). CDR3 nucleotides: TGTGCCAGCAGCTTGTCGGAAGTGCGGGCTGAGCAGTACTTC. Its translation is CASSLSEVRAEQYF.